These 27 T cell receptor beta chains share one sample of origin, sequenced in a study of cytomegalovirus exposure and HLA in healthy donors. In the PCR, 60 Vbeta and 13 Jbeta primers were used. Clones were sequenced by immunoSEQ multiplex PCR, and TCRdb holds only the in-frame ones, with some missing. The sample includes fewer than 250,000 clones, approximately 80% of them seen just once. Material for sequencing was PBMCs. The receptor source for this set is a woman in her 50s in good health and CMV-seropositive.

This clone was found a few times. The rearrangement links TRBV5-1 to TRBJ1-4, with D perhaps matching TRBD1 (6 bases). The CDR3 totals 13 residues. V shed 4 bases and J shed 4 bases, with 8 bases lying between them. Germline loops: CDR1 SGHRS, CDR2 YFSETQ. For the CDR3, the DNA is TGCGCCAGCAGCGGACAGCGTAATGAAAAACTGTTTTTT. This codes for CASSGQRNEKLFF.

The chain is built from TRBV7-2 and TRBJ2-3, with 10 bases identical to TRBD1. From germline, CDR1 is SGHTA and CDR2 FQGNSA. V dropped 5 bases and J dropped 0; count of bases not matched to a gene: 8. This CDR3 spans 17 amino acids. The CDR3 loop is CASSPRDRGRSTDTQYF. In DNA, the CDR3 is TGTGCCAGCAGCCCACGGGACAGGGGTCGTAGCACAGATACGCAGTATTTT.

This clone is a singleton in its sample. This chain connects TRBV18 to TRBJ1-6; D gene ambiguous. CDR3 length: 15 residues. The ends were cut back, 8 bases at V and 8 bases at J, with 19 bases in the middle. Germline V gene lookup returns CDR1 KGHSH and CDR2 LQKENI. The CDR3 coding sequence is TGTGCCAGCCGCCCCACCGGAGGGCGGGATTCACCCCTCCACTTT. Translating gives CASRPTGGRDSPLHF.

The chain carries TRBV25-1 and TRBJ1-2, with unresolved D. Germline CDR1 reads MGHDK; CDR2 reads SYGVNS. The V end was cut by 5 bases, the J end by 4 bases, with 11 bases between. The length of the CDR3 is 13 residues. CDR3 protein: CASSIEFLYGYTF. CDR3 nucleotide sequence: TGTGCCAGCAGTATTGAGTTTCTCTATGGCTACACCTTC.

The V call is TRBV2, the J call TRBJ1-1; D gene unclear. The CDR3 consists of 14 residues. Germline CDR1 is SNHLY and CDR2 is FYNNEI. Trimming stripped 5 bases from V and 3 bases from J, with 13 bases between. CDR3 coding DNA: TGTGCCAGCAGTCCTATCGGGAGCCACACTGAAGCTTTCTTT. Its translation is CASSPIGSHTEAFF.

This chain links TRBV4-2 with TRBJ1-1; no definite D call. The CDR3 totals 13 residues. Trimming pared 0 bases from V and 10 bases from J, leaving 12 bases between. From germline, CDR1 is LGHNA and CDR2 YNFKEQ. In nucleotides, the CDR3 is TGTGCCAGCAGCCAAGAAATGCGGGTAGGAGCTTTCTTT. It is translated as CASSQEMRVGAFF.

This chain uses TRBV5-1 with TRBJ2-7, with 10 bases fitting TRBD2. The germline V gene has CDR1 SGHRS and CDR2 YFSETQ. Trimming took 0 bases from V and 3 from J; bases not matched to a gene: 6. This CDR3 spans 16 amino acids. The CDR3 loop is CASSLDRTSGYYEQYF. CDR3 in DNA: TGCGCCAGCAGCTTGGATCGGACTAGCGGTTACTACGAGCAGTACTTC.

This rearrangement joins TRBV4-2 to TRBJ2-7; 9 bases fit TRBD1. Germline V gene sequence: CDR1 LGHNA, CDR2 YNFKEQ. The junction had 6 bases not matched to a gene; V was cut back by 5 bases and J by 1 base. This CDR3 is 15 amino acids long. The CDR3 DNA reads TGTGCCAGCAGCTTACCCGGGACAGGGTCCTACGAGCAGTACTTC. Translated, it gives CASSLPGTGSYEQYF.

The chain joins TRBV15 to TRBJ1-3, with D possibly being TRBD1 (6 bases). The ends were cut back, 4 bases at V and 2 bases at J, with 15 bases in the middle. Germline CDR1 reads LNHNV; CDR2 reads YYDKDF (reference sequence). This CDR3 has 16 residues. DNA for the CDR3: TGTGCCACCAGCACGCTACCGACAGGAGCTGGAAACACCATATATTTT. As protein: CATSTLPTGAGNTIYF.

The chain carries TRBV19 and TRBJ2-4; tentative D call: TRBD1 (6 bases). This CDR3 comprises 16 residues. V was clipped by 4 bases and J by 0 bases, with 13 bases between them. Per the germline V gene, CDR1 is LNHDA and CDR2 is SQIVND (reference sequence). CDR3: CASSNPGTLAKNIQYF. The CDR3 DNA is TGTGCCAGTAGTAACCCCGGGACATTAGCCAAAAACATTCAGTACTTC.

This chain joins TRBV7-8 and TRBJ1-5; no firm D call. Trimming left V 1 base short and J 0 bases short, with 10 bases between. The CDR3 runs 16 residues. Germline lookup yields CDR1 SGHVS and CDR2 FQNEAQ. CDR3 DNA: TGTGCCAGCAGCTTAGAAGGCGACAATAGCAATCAGCCCCAGCATTTT. This sequence encodes CASSLEGDNSNQPQHF. Filled out from reference TRBV7-8 and TRBJ1-5, the complete variable domain reads GAGVSQSPRYKVAKRGQDVALRCDPISGHVSLFWYQQALGQGPEFLTYFQNEAQLDKSGLPSDRFFAERPEGSVSTLKIQRTQQEDSAVYLCASSLEGDNSNQPQHFGDGTRLSIL.

This chain joins TRBV5-1 and TRBJ2-5; 7 bases are shared with TRBD2. The CDR3 runs 15 residues. CDR1 and CDR2 (germline): SGHRS, YFSETQ. V lost 0 bases to trimming and J lost 5 bases; unmatched junction nucleotides: 7. The CDR3 reads CASSLGVGGGETQYF. The CDR3 DNA follows: TGCGCCAGCAGCTTGGGAGTTGGGGGAGGGGAGACCCAGTACTTC. The full variable domain, rest sourced from reference TRBV5-1 and TRBJ2-5, is KAGVTQTPRYLIKTRGQQVTLSCSPISGHRSVSWYQQTPGQGLQFLFEYFSETQRNKGNFPGRFSGRQFSNSRSEMNVSTLELGDSALYLCASSLGVGGGETQYFGPGTRLLVL.

There are a few counts of this clone. This chain links TRBV5-1 with TRBJ2-7, with unresolved D. The CDR3 extends over 14 amino acids. The V end was cut by 4 bases, the J end by 1 base, with 12 bases between. CDR1 and CDR2 (germline): SGHRS, YFSETQ. The CDR3 is CASSPAAGSYEQYF. DNA for the CDR3: TGCGCCAGCAGCCCGGCGGCCGGGTCCTACGAGCAGTACTTC.

This clone was detected a few times. The rearrangement links TRBV4-2 to TRBJ2-4; 7 nucleotides line up with TRBD2. The V segment lost 5 bases and the J segment 9 bases; nucleotides outside the gene matches: 13. There are 15 residues in the CDR3. Germline lookup yields CDR1 LGHNA and CDR2 YNFKEQ. CDR3 bases: TGTGCCAGCAGCGCGGGCGGGGGTGTGGTTGGCATTCAGTACTTC. This gives the protein CASSAGGGVVGIQYF.

V usage is TRBV5-1 and J usage is TRBJ2-7; TRBD1 agrees at 8 bases. The CDR3 loop spans 14 amino acids. Germline assignment: CDR1 SGHRS and CDR2 YFSETQ. Germline trimming cut 1 base from V and 3 bases from J; bases unmatched to any gene: 3. The DNA of the CDR3 is TGCGCCAGCAGCTTGATAACAGGGGGCTACGAGCAGTACTTC. This sequence encodes CASSLITGGYEQYF.

The chain links TRBV19 to TRBJ1-6; 9 nucleotides align to TRBD1. CDR1 LNHDA and CDR2 SQIVND come from the germline V gene (reference sequence). There are 14 residues in the CDR3. J was trimmed by 6 bases and V by 6 bases; bases with no gene match: 3. CDR3 loop: CASSWDRVNSPLHF. CDR3 DNA: TGTGCCAGTAGCTGGGACAGGGTTAATTCACCCCTCCACTTT.

The rearrangement uses TRBV2 and TRBJ2-2; 10 bases are a match to TRBD2. CDR1 and CDR2 (germline): SNHLY, FYNNEI. V gave up 8 bases and J gave up 4 bases; unmatched junction bases: 7. The CDR3 is 15 amino acids. The DNA for the CDR3 is TGTGCCAGCTCCCCGCTAGCGGGGGCCACCGGGGAGCTGTTTTTT. It encodes CASSPLAGATGELFF.

The rearrangement uses TRBV6-1 and TRBJ2-7; 9 positions match TRBD1. Germline V gives CDR1 MNHNS, CDR2 SASEGT. The CDR3 totals 13 residues. V lost 5 bases to trimming and J lost 5 bases; unmatched junction nucleotides: 4. CDR3 DNA: TGTGCCAGCAGTACGGACAGGGGTGACGAGCAGTACTTC. Translating it yields CASSTDRGDEQYF.

The J gene is TRBJ1-5, the V gene TRBV4-1; possible D gene TRBD1, 5 bases. V lost 6 bases and J 0 bases, leaving 12 bases between the germline ends. The germline V gene has CDR1 MGHRA and CDR2 YSYEKL. This CDR3 region has 15 residues. The chain's CDR3 is CASRYQQVSNQPQHF. The CDR3 DNA reads TGCGCCAGCAGATACCAACAGGTTAGCAATCAGCCCCAGCATTTT.

This clone was counted between two and nine times. The rearrangement links TRBV6-1 to TRBJ1-2; tentative D call: TRBD1 (5 bases). The ends were cut back, 5 bases at V and 3 bases at J, with 10 bases in the middle. CDR1 and CDR2 from the germline V gene are MNHNS and SASEGT. CDR3 size: 13 residues. The CDR3 DNA reads as TGTGCCAGCAGTTGGGGACTGCACTATGGCTACACCTTC. As protein: CASSWGLHYGYTF.

The J gene is TRBJ2-2, the V gene TRBV28; 12 nucleotides match TRBD2. J lost 5 bases, V lost 6 bases, and 10 bases had no gene match. This CDR3 contains 17 residues. Germline V gene lookup returns CDR1 MDHEN and CDR2 SYDVKM. The CDR3 DNA is TGTGCCAGCAGCCCCCTAGCGGGGGGGCATTCTACCGGGGAGCTGTTTTTT. It is translated as CASSPLAGGHSTGELFF.

V gene TRBV7-3 combines with J gene TRBJ2-1; D possibly corresponds to TRBD1 (6 bases). Germline-derived CDR1 and CDR2 are SGHTA and FQGTGA. The CDR3 is made up of 12 amino acids. Trimming removed 2 bases at V and 14 bases at J, with 13 bases between. The CDR3 loop reads CASSLPGQNKFF. For the CDR3, the DNA is TGTGCCAGCAGCTTACCCGGACAGAACAAGTTCTTC.

The rearrangement links TRBV6-5 to TRBJ1-1; D uncertain. V lost 6 bases and J lost 1, with 9 bases in between. Germline V gene data show CDR1 as MNHEY and CDR2 as SVGAGI. The CDR3 consists of 13 residues. The chain's CDR3 is CASSPPGNTEAFF. In DNA, the CDR3 is TGTGCCAGCAGCCCGCCGGGGAACACTGAAGCTTTCTTT.

The chain joins TRBV10-3 to TRBJ1-4, with 8 bases matching TRBD1. The ends lost 4 bases at V and 2 bases at J; junction bases unmatched: 3. The CDR3 is 15 residues long. CDR1 is ENHRY and CDR2 is SYGVKD in the germline V gene. CDR3 sequence reads: CAISANRGTNEKLFF. The CDR3 DNA sequence: TGTGCCATCAGTGCTAACAGGGGGACTAATGAAAAACTGTTTTTT.

Of note for this clone: A read error may produce the germline difference seen at one junction end. The V and J genes are TRBV5-1 and TRBJ2-5; 7 bases are a match to TRBD2. CDR3 length: 16 amino acids. Germline lookup yields CDR1 SGHRS and CDR2 YFSETQ. The chain's CDR3 is CASSAGTAGYQETRYF. CDR3 in DNA: TGCGCCAGCAGCGCCGGTACAGCGGGGTACCAAGAGACCCGGTACTTC.

This clone was seen once. The chain recombines TRBV7-2 with TRBJ1-3; D may be TRBD1 (6 bases). V was clipped by 4 bases and J by 1 base, with 17 bases between them. Germline CDR1 SGHTA, CDR2 FQGNSA. The CDR3 spans 17 residues. The CDR3 reads CASSYYRTQGSGNTIYF. The CDR3 nucleotides read TGTGCCAGCAGCTACTATCGAACACAGGGATCTGGAAACACCATATATTTT.

CDR3 in amino acids: CASSQGPGFNYGYTF. The CDR3 coding sequence is TGCGCCAGCAGCCAAGGCCCGGGTTTTAACTATGGCTACACCTTC. The chain joins TRBV4-1 to TRBJ1-2; D is ambiguous. This CDR3 comprises 15 residues. The germline V and J ends were trimmed by 1 base and 1 base, with 10 bases remaining between them. Germline V gene data show CDR1 as MGHRA and CDR2 as YSYEKL.